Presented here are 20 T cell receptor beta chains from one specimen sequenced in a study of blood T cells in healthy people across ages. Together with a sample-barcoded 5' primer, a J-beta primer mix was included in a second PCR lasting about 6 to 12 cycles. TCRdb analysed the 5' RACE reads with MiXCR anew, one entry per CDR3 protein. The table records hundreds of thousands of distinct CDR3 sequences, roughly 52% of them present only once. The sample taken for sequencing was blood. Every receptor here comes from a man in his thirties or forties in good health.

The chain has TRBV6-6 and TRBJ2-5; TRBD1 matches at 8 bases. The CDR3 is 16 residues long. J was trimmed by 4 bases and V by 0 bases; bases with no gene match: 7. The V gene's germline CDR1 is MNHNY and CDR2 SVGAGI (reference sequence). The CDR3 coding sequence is TGTGCCAGCAGTTACTCCCACCAGGGGGCAAGAGAGACCCAGTACTTC. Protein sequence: CASSYSHQGARETQYF.

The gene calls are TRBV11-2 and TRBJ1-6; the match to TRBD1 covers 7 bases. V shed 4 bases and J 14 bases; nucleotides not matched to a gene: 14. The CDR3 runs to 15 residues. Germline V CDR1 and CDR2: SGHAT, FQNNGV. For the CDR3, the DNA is TGTGCCAGCAGCTCAGAGGACAGGCTCTTTAAGTCCCTCCACTTT. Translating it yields CASSSEDRLFKSLHF.

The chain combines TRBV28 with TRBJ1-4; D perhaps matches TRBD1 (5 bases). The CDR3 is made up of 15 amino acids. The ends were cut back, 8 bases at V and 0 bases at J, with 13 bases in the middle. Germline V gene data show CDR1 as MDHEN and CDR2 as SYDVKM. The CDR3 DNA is TGTGCCAGCGGGGCGTGGGGTGCAACTAATGAAAAACTGTTTTTT. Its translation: CASGAWGATNEKLFF.

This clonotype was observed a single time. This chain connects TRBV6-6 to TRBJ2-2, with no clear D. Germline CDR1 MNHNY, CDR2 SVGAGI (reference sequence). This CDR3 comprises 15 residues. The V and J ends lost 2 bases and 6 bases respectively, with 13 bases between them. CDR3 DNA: TGTGCCAGCAGTTACCTCGATACAGACCCCGGGGAGCTGTTTTTT. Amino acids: CASSYLDTDPGELFF.

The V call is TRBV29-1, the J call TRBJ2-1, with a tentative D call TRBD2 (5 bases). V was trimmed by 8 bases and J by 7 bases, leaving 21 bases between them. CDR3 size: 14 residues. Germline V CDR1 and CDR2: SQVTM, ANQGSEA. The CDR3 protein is CSTRPGSGVNEQFF. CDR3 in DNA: TGCAGCACTCGACCGGGATCGGGTGTAAATGAGCAGTTCTTC.

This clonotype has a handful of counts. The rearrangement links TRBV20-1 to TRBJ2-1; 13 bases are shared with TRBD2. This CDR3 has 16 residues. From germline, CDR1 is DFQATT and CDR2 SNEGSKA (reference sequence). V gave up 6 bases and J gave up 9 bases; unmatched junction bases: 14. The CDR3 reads CSATTSGGLINPEQFF. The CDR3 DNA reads TGCAGTGCGACGACTAGCGGGGGGTTGATTAACCCTGAGCAGTTCTTC.

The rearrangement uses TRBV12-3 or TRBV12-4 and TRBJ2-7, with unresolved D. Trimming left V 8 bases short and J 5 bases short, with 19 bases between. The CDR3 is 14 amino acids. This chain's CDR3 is CASGPSDPVNEQYF. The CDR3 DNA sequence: TGTGCCAGCGGCCCTTCGGACCCTGTTAACGAGCAGTACTTC.

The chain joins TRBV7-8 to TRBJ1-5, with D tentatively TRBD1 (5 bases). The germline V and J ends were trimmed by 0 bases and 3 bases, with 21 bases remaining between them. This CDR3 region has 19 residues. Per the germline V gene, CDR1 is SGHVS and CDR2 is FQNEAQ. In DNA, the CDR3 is TGTGCCAGCAGCTTAGCGGTCCGGGGCCGGACCCGACCCAATCAGCCCCAGCATTTT. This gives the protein CASSLAVRGRTRPNQPQHF. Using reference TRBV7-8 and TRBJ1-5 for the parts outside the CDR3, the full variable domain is GAGVSQSPRYKVAKRGQDVALRCDPISGHVSLFWYQQALGQGPEFLTYFQNEAQLDKSGLPSDRFFAERPEGSVSTLKIQRTQQEDSAVYLCASSLAVRGRTRPNQPQHFGDGTRLSIL.

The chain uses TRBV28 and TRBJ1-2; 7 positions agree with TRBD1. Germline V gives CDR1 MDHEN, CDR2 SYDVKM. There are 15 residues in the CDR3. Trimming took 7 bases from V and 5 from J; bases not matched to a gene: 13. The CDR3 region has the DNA TGTGCCAGCATGCCTGACAGGGACAGTGGGTATGGCTACACCTTC. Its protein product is CASMPDRDSGYGYTF.

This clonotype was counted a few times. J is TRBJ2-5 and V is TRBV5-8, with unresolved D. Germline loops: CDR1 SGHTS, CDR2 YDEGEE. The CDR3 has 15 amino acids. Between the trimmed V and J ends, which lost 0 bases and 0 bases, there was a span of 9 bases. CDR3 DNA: TGTGCCAGCAGCTTGGGGGGTCATTACCAAGAGACCCAGTACTTC. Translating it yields CASSLGGHYQETQYF.

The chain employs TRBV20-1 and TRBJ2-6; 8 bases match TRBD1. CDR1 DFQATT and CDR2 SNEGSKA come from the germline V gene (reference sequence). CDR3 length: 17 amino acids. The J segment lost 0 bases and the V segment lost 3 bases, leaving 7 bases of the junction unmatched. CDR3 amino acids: CSASRGQGVSGANVLTF. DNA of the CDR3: TGCAGTGCTAGCCGAGGACAGGGAGTCTCTGGGGCCAACGTCCTGACTTTC.

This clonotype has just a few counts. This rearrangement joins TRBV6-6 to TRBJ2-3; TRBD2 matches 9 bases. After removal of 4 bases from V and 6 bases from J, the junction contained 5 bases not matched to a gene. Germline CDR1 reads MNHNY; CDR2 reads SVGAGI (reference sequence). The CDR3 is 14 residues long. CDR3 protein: CASSSAGGRDTQYF. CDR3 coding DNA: TGTGCCAGCAGTTCGGCGGGGGGGCGCGATACGCAGTATTTT.

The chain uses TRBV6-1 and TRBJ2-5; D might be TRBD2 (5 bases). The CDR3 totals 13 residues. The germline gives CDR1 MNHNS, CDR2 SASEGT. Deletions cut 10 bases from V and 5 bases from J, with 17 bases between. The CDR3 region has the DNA TGTGCCACCCGCAGAGCGGAGAGGGAGACCCAGTACTTC. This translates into CATRRAERETQYF.

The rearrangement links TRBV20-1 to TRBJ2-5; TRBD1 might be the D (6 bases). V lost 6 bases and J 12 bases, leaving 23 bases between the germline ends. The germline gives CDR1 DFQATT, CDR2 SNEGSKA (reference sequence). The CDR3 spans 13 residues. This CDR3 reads CSAVLGAPYSEYF. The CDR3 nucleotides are TGCAGTGCCGTGTTGGGGGCCCCTTATTCAGAGTACTTC.

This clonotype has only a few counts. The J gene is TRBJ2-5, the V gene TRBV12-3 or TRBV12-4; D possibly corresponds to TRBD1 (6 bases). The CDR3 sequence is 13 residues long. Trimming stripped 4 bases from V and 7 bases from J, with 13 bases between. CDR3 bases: TGTGCCAGCAGTTCACAGGGATTAGCGACCCAGTACTTC. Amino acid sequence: CASSSQGLATQYF.

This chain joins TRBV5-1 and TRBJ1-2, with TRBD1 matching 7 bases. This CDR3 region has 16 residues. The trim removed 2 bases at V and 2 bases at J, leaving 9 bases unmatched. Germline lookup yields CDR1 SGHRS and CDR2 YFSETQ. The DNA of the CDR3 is TGCGCCAGCAGCTTAAGACAGGGACAGAGCAACTATGGCTACACCTTC. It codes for CASSLRQGQSNYGYTF.

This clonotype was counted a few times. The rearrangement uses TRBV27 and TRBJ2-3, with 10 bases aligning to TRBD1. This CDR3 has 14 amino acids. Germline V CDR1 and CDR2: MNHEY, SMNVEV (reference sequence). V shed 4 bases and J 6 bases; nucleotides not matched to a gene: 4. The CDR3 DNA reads TGTGCCAGCAGTTCGTGGACAGGGGGGGATACGCAGTATTTT. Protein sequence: CASSSWTGGDTQYF.

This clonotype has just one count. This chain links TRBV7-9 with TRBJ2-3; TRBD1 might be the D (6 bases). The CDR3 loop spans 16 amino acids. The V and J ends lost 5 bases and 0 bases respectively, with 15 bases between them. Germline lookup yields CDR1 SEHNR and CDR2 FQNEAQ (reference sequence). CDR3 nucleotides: TGTGCCAGCAGCCCGTGGACAGCCTCTAGCACAGATACGCAGTATTTT. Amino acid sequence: CASSPWTASSTDTQYF.

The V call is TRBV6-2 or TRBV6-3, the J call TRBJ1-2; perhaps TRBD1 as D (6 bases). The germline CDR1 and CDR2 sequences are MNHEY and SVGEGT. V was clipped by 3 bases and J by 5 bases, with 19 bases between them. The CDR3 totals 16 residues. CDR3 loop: CASSYTPTGAAYGYTF. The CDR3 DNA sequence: TGTGCCAGCAGTTATACCCCGACGGGGGCAGCATATGGCTACACCTTC.

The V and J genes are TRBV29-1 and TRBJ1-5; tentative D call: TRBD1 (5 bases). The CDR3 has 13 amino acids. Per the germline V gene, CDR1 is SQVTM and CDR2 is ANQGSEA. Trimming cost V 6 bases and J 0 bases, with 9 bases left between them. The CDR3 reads CSVRGNSNQPQHF. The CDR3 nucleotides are TGCAGCGTACGGGGGAATAGCAATCAGCCCCAGCATTTT.